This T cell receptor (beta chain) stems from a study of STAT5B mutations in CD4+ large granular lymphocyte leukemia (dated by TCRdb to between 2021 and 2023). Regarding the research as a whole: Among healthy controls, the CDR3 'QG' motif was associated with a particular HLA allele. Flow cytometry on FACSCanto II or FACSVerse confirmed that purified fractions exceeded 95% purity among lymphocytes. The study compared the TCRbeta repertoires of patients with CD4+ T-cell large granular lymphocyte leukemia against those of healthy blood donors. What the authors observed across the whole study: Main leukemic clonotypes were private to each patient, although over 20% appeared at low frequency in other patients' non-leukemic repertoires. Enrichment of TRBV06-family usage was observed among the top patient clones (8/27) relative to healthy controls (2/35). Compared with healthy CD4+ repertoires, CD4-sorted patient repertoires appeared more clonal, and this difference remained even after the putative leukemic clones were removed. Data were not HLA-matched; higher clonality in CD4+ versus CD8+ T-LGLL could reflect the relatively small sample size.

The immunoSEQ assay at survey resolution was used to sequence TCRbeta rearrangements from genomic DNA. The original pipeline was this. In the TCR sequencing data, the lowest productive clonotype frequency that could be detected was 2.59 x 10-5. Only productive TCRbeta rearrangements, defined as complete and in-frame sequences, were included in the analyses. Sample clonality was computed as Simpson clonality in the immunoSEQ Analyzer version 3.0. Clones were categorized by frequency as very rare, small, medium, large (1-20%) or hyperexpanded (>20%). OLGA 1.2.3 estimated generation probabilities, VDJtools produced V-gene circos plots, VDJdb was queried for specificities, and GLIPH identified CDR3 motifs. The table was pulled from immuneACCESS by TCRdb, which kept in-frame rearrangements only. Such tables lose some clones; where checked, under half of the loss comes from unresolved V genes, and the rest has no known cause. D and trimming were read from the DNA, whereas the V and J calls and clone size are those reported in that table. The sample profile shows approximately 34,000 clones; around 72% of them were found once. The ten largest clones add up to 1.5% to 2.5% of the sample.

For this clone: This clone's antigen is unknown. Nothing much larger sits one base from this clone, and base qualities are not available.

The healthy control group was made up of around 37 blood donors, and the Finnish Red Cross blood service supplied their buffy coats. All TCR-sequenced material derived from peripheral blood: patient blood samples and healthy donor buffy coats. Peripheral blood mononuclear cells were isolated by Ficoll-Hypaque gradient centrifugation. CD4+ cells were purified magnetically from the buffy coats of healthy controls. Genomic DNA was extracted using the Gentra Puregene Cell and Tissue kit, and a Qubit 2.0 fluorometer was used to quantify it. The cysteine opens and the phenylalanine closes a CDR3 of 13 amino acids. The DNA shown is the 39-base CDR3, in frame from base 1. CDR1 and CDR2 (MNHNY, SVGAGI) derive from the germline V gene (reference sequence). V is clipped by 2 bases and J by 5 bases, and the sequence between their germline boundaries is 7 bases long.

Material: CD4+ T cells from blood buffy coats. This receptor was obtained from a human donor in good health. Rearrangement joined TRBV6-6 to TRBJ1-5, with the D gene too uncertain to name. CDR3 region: CASSYRVDQPQHF. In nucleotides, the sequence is TGTGCCAGCAGTTACCGTGTTGATCAGCCCCAGCATTTT.